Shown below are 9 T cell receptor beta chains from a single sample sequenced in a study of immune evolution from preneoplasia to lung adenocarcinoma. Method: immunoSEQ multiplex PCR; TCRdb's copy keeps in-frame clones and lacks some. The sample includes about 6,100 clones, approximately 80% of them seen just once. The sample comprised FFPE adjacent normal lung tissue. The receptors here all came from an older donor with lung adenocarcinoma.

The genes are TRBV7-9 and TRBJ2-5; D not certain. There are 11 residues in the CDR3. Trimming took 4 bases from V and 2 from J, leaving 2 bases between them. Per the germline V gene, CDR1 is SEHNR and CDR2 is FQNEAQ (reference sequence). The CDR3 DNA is TGTGCCAGCAGCTCTCAAGAGACCCAGTACTTC. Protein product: CASSSQETQYF. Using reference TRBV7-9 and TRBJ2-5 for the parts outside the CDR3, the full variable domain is DTGVSQNPRHKITKRGQNVTFRCDPISEHNRLYWYRQTLGQGPEFLTYFQNEAQLEKSRLLSDRFSAERPKGSFSTLEIQRTEQGDSAMYLCASSSQETQYFGPGTRLLVL.

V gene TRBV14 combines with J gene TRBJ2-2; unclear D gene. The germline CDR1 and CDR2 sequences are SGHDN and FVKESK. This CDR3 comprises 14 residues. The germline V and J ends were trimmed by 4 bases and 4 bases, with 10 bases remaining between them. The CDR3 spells CASSPLTFTGELFF. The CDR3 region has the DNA TGTGCCAGCAGCCCTTTGACATTCACCGGGGAGCTGTTTTTT.

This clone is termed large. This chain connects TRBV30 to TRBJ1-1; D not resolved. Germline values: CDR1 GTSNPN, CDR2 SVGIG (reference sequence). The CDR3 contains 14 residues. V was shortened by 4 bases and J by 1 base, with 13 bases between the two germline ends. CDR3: CAWIVGAGNTEAFF. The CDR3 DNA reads TGTGCCTGGATAGTGGGCGCGGGGAACACTGAAGCTTTCTTT.

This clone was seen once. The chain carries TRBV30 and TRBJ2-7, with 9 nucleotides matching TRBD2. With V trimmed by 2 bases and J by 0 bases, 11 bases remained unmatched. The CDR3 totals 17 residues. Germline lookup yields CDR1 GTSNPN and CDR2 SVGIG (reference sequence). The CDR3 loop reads CAWSRAGGPRSSYEQYF. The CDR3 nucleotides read TGTGCCTGGAGTCGGGCGGGAGGGCCAAGGAGCTCCTACGAGCAGTACTTC.

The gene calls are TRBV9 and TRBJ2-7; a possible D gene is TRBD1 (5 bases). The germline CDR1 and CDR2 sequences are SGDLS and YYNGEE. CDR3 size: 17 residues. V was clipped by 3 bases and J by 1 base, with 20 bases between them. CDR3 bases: TGTGCCAGCAGCGGACCAACAGGAAAAAGCCTATCCTACGAGCAGTACTTC. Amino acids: CASSGPTGKSLSYEQYF. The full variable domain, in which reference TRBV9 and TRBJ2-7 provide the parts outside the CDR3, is DSGVTQTPKHLITATGQRVTLRCSPRSGDLSVYWYQQSLDQGLQFLIQYYNGEERAKGNILERFSAQQFPDLHSELNLSSLELGDSALYFCASSGPTGKSLSYEQYFGPGTRLTVT.

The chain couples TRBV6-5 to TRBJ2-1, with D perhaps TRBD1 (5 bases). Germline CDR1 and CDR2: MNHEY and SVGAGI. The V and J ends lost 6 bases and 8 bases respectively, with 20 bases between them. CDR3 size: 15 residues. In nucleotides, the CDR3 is TGTGCCAGCAGAGATCTAGGGGTTTATGAGGATGAGCAGTTCTTC. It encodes CASRDLGVYEDEQFF.

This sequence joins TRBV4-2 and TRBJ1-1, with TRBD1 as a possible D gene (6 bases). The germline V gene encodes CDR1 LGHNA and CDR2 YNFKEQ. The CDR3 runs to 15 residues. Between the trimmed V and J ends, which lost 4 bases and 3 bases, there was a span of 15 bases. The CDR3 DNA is TGTGCCAGCAGCCGATATTCAGGGGAGGACACTGAAGCTTTCTTT. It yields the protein CASSRYSGEDTEAFF.

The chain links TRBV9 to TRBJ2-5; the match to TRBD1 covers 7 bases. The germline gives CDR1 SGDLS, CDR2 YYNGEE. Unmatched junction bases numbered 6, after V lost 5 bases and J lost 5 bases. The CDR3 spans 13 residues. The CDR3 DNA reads TGTGCCAGCAGTACAGGGGTGGAGGAGACCCAGTACTTC. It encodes CASSTGVEETQYF. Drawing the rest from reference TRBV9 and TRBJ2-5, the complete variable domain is DSGVTQTPKHLITATGQRVTLRCSPRSGDLSVYWYQQSLDQGLQFLIQYYNGEERAKGNILERFSAQQFPDLHSELNLSSLELGDSALYFCASSTGVEETQYFGPGTRLLVL.

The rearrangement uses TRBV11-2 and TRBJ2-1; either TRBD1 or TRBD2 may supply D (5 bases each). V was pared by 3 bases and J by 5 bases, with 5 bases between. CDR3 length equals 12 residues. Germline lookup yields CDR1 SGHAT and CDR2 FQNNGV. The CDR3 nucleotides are TGTGCCAGCAGCTTGGGGGACAATGAGCAGTTCTTC. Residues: CASSLGDNEQFF.